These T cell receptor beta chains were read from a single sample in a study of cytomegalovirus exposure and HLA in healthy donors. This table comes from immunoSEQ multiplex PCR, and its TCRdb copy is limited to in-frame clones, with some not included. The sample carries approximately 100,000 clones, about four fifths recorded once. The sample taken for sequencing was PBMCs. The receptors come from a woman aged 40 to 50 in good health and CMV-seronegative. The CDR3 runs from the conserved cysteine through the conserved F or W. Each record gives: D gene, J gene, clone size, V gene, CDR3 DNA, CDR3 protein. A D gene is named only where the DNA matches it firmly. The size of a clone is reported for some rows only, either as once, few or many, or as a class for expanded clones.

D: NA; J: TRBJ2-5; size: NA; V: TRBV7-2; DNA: TGTGCCAGCAGCACCGACACATACCAAGAGACCCAGTACTTC; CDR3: CASSTDTYQETQYF
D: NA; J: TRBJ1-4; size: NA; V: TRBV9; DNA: TGTGCCAGCAGCGTAGGTTCGGGACAAAATGAAAAACTGTTTTTT; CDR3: CASSVGSGQNEKLFF
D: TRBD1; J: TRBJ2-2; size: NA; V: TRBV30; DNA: TGTGCCTGGAGTACTGGGACAGGCAACACCGGGGAGCTGTTTTTT; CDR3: CAWSTGTGNTGELFF
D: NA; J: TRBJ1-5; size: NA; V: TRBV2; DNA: TGTGCCAGCAGTGAAGCGCTTGCGGGACGATATCAGCCCCAGCATTTT; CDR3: CASSEALAGRYQPQHF
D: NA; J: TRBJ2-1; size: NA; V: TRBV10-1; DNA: TGCGCCAGCAGTTCTGACATAGACAATGAGCAGTTCTTC; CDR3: CASSSDIDNEQFF
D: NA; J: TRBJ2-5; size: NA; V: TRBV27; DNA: TGTGCCAGCAGTTCGACAGGCCTCCTCCAAGAGACCCAGTACTTC; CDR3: CASSSTGLLQETQYF
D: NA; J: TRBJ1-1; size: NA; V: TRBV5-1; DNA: TGCGCCAGCAGCTTGGCCTTCGGAGGACAGACAATTAACACTGAAGCTTTCTTT; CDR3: CASSLAFGGQTINTEAFF
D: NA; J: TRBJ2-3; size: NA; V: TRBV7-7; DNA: TGTGCTAGCTCCCTTTCGGGTCTTGATACGCAGTATTTT; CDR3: CASSLSGLDTQYF
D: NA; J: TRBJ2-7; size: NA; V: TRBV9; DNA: TGTGCCAGCAGCGTAGAGTCATGGGGCACGGGGCAGTACTTC; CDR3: CASSVESWGTGQYF
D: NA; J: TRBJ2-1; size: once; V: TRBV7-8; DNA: TGTGCCAGCAGCTTTCTCGTAAGGGGCTACAATGAGCAGTTCTTC; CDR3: CASSFLVRGYNEQFF
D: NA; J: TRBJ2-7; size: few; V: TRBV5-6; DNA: TGTGCCAGCACCCTATCCTCGATCTCCTACGAGCAGTACTTC; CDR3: CASTLSSISYEQYF
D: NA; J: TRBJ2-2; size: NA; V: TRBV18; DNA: TGTGCCAGCTCACCTTGGGGGACTGGCGGCACCGGGGAGCTGTTTTTT; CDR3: CASSPWGTGGTGELFF
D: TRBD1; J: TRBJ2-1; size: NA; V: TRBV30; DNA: TGTGCCTGGAGTGAAGGGACAGTCCTCTCCTACAATGAGCAGTTCTTC; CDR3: CAWSEGTVLSYNEQFF
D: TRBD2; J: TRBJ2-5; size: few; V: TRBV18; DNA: TGTGCCAGCTCACCTCCATGGGGCGGGAGGGCCAACCAAGAGACCCAGTACTTC; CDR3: CASSPPWGGRANQETQYF
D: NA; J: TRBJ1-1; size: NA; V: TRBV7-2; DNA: TGTGCCAGCAGCTTGGAGCGGAACACTGAAGCTTTCTTT; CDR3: CASSLERNTEAFF
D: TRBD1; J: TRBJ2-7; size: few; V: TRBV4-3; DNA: TGCGCCAGCAGCCATCGGACAGGGGACTCCTACGAGCAGTACTTC; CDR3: CASSHRTGDSYEQYF
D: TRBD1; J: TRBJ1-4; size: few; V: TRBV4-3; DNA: TGCGCCAGCAGCCAAGGCCCAACAGGGGCGGTAGAAAAACTGTTTTTT; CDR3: CASSQGPTGAVEKLFF